This T cell receptor beta chain was retrieved from a study of cytomegalovirus exposure and HLA in healthy donors. For the study at large: Of all 400 or so donors who were genotyped, 80% to 85% belonged to the Caucasian-associated ancestry cluster. Whole-study results and caveats: Researchers catalogued approximately 170 TCR beta chains as cytomegalovirus-associated. A highly shared variant cluster was judged a likely technical artifact.

V was pared by 3 bases and J by 6 bases, with 11 bases between. Per the germline V gene, CDR1 is MNHEY and CDR2 is SMNVEV (reference sequence). The CDR3 runs to 13 residues. As concerns this clone: Its antigen remains unidentified.

PCR was performed using 60 Vbeta and 13 Jbeta primers. Profiled with immunoSEQ multiplex PCR; TCRdb holds only in-frame clones, not every one. The profile shows a few hundred thousand clones, more than 60% of them singletons. This receptor was identified in a girl aged 2-10 years in good health and CMV-seronegative. The V gene is TRBV27, the J gene TRBJ1-1; TRBD1 is a possible D gene (5 bases). The sequenced sample was PBMCs. CDR3 sequence: CASSFQGGPEAFF. CDR3 nucleotide sequence: TGTGCCAGCAGTTTCCAGGGAGGTCCTGAAGCTTTCTTT.